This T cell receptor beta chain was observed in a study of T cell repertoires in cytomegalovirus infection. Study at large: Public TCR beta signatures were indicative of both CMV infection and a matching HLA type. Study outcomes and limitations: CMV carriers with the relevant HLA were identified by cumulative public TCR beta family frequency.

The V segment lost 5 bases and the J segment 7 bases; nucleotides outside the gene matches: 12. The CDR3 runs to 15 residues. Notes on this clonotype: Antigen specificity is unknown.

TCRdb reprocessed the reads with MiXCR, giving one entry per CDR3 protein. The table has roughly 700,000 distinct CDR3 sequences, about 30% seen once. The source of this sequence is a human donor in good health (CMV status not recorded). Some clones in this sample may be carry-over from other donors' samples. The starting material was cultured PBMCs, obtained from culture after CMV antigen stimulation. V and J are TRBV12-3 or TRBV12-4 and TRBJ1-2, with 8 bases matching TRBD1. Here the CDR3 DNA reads TGTGCCAGCAGTCCTACGGACAGGGAGTTAGGTGGCTACACCTTC. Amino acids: CASSPTDRELGGYTF.